This T cell receptor beta chain was documented in a study of shared clonotypes between healthy human individuals. Assay used: immunoSEQ multiplex PCR; TCRdb lists only in-frame clones, some missing. Among some 1,400,000 clones listed, around 97% were seen once. Trimming cost V 3 bases and J 2 bases, with 14 bases left between them. This CDR3 spans 15 amino acids. The V gene's germline CDR1 is WNHNN and CDR2 SYGVQD (reference sequence). This clonotype was sampled from a man in his thirties or forties in good health. The sample was naive CD4+ T cells sorted from blood. Subset given: CD45RA+ positively selected. The J gene is TRBJ2-7, the V gene TRBV10-1, with no clear D. CDR3 sequence reads: CASSESHFGTYEQYF. CDR3 DNA sequence: TGCGCCAGCAGTGAATCACACTTTGGAACCTACGAGCAGTACTTC.